What follows is one TCR beta chain and its context. Germline V CDR1 and CDR2: MDHEN, SYDVKM. The CDR3 is 14 residues long. V lost 6 bases, J lost 4 bases, and 5 bases stayed unmatched. Only in-frame clones appear in the TCRdb table, and some are missing; sequencing was by immunoSEQ multiplex PCR. The data contain tens of thousands of clones, 80% to 90% of them singletons. The sample originates from a study of blood T cell repertoires in COVID-19. Sequenced: peripheral blood. V usage is TRBV28 and J usage is TRBJ1-2; 10 positions match TRBD1. The clonotype was recovered from a woman of 80 years or more with active or convalescent COVID-19. The CDR3 spells CASRTGGSSYGYTF. In DNA form, the CDR3 reads TGTGCCAGCAGGACAGGGGGCTCTAGCTATGGCTACACCTTC.